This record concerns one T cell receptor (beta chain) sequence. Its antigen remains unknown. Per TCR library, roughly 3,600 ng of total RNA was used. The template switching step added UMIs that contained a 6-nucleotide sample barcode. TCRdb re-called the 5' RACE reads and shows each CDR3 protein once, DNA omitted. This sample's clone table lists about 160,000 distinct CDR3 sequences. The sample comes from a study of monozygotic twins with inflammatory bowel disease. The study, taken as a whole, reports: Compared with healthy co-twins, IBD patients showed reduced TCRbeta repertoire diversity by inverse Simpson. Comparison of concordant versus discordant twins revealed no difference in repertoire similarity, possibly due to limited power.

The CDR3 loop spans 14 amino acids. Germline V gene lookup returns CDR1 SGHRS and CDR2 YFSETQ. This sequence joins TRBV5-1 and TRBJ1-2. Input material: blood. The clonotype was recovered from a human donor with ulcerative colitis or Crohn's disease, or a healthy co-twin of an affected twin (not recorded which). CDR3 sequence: CASSLYPFNYGYTF.